What follows are 10 T cell receptor beta chains derived from one specimen sequenced in a study of T cells in Graves' hyperthyroidism and ophthalmopathy. Amplified TCR beta CDR3 regions came from RNA transcripts. The HTBI primer set was used in a first-round RT-PCR of the TCR CDR3. Via MiXCR, TCRdb re-called the multiplex PCR reads, giving one row per CDR3 protein. The top ten clones hold approximately 19% of a sample with 400,000 or so distinct CDR3 sequences, roughly 15% of them seen once. Sequenced sample: blood. Receptors originate from a woman between 55 and 75 years old with Graves' ophthalmopathy.

The chain employs TRBV28 and TRBJ2-3, with 12 positions matching TRBD2. The germline gives CDR1 MDHEN, CDR2 SYDVKM. This CDR3 contains 17 residues. The V and J ends lost 6 bases and 4 bases, in that order; junction bases with no gene match: 11. Written as DNA, the CDR3 is TGTGCCAGCAGCCATACTCTAGCGGGAGGGGCGGCAGATACGCAGTATTTT. This sequence encodes CASSHTLAGGAADTQYF.

The sample holds many counts of this clonotype. This sequence joins TRBV28 and TRBJ2-7, with TRBD2 matching 9 bases. V lost 3 bases and J lost 7; bases outside the gene matches: 10. The germline V gene encodes CDR1 MDHEN and CDR2 SYDVKM. The CDR3 length is 15 residues. As DNA, the CDR3 is TGTGCCAGCAGTTTGATGGCGGGAGGGCCGGGAGAGCAGTACTTC. This translates into CASSLMAGGPGEQYF.

CDR3 sequence reads: CAWSGGQTQYF. The CDR3 DNA reads as TGTGCCTGGAGTGGGGGGCAGACCCAGTACTTC. The V and J genes are TRBV30 and TRBJ2-5; D perhaps matches TRBD1 (6 bases). Germline-derived CDR1 and CDR2 are GTSNPN and SVGIG (reference sequence). The CDR3 covers 11 residues. Trimming pared 1 base from V and 6 bases from J, leaving 6 bases between.

In its sample, this clonotype was seen a few times. CDR3 nucleotides: TGTGCCAGCAGCTGGACAGGGGCCAACACTGAAGCTTTCTTT. Translated, it gives CASSWTGANTEAFF. The rearrangement joins TRBV5-8 to TRBJ1-1; 9 bases map to TRBD1. Germline V gene lookup returns CDR1 SGHTS and CDR2 YDEGEE. The CDR3 contains 14 residues. V was pared by 3 bases and J by 2 bases, with 2 bases of the junction left unmatched.

This clonotype was picked up many times. This chain links TRBV3-1 with TRBJ2-7; 7 bases are a match to TRBD1. CDR3 length: 13 residues. Germline CDR1 reads LGHDT; CDR2 reads YNNKEL (reference sequence). Germline trimming cut 3 bases from V and 5 bases from J; bases unmatched to any gene: 4. CDR3 sequence (DNA): TGTGCCAGCAGCCAGTCAGGGGGAAACGAGCAGTACTTC. Residues: CASSQSGGNEQYF.

The rearrangement links TRBV5-6 to TRBJ1-5, with unresolved D. Trimming removed 2 bases from V and 7 bases from J, with 7 bases in between. Germline loops: CDR1 SGHDT, CDR2 YYEEEE. The CDR3 is made up of 12 amino acids. CDR3: CASSLREQPQHF. Written as DNA, the CDR3 is TGTGCCAGCAGCTTACGCGAACAGCCCCAGCATTTT.

This clonotype came up many times. This chain's CDR3 is CAWRVEAPNTEAFF. CDR3 nucleotide sequence: TGTGCCTGGAGGGTGGAGGCCCCGAACACTGAAGCTTTCTTT. The chain has TRBV30 and TRBJ1-1, with D hard to call. The CDR3 runs 14 residues. Germline lookup yields CDR1 GTSNPN and CDR2 SVGIG (reference sequence). Trimming took off 3 bases at V and 1 base at J, with 12 bases between the two ends. The full variable domain, rest sourced from reference TRBV30 and TRBJ1-1, is SQTIHQWPATLVQPVGSPLSLECTVEGTSNPNLYWYRQAAGRGLQLLFYSVGIGQISSEVPQNLSASRPQDRQFILSSKKLLLSDSGFYLCAWRVEAPNTEAFFGQGTRLTVV.

In this sample, this clonotype turned up many times. The chain employs TRBV27 and TRBJ2-3; tentatively, D is TRBD1 (6 bases). V gave up 1 base and J gave up 1 base, with 9 bases separating them. The CDR3 runs 15 residues. The germline gives CDR1 MNHEY, CDR2 SMNVEV (reference sequence). In nucleotides, the CDR3 is TGTGCCAGCAGTTTATACAGGGCGGGCACAGATACGCAGTATTTT. This encodes CASSLYRAGTDTQYF.

The chain combines TRBV24-1 with TRBJ2-7; possible D gene TRBD1, 5 bases. Trimming shortened V by 2 bases and J by 4 bases, and 11 bases separated the two germline ends. CDR1 is KGHDR, CDR2 SFDVKD, per germline. The CDR3 contains 14 residues. The CDR3 DNA sequence: TGTGCCACCAGTGATTCTAGGGGCGCGTACGAGCAGTACTTC. Protein: CATSDSRGAYEQYF.

This clonotype has ten or more counts. This chain uses TRBV5-5 with TRBJ1-2; tentatively, D is TRBD1 (5 bases). Looked up from germline, CDR1 is SGHKS and CDR2 is YYEKEE (reference sequence). This CDR3 spans 16 amino acids. With 3 bases removed from V and 1 base from J, the gap between germline ends came to 16 bases. CDR3 region: CASSSAPGGDNYGYTF. CDR3 DNA sequence: TGTGCCAGCAGCTCGGCCCCGGGGGGAGATAACTATGGCTACACCTTC.